This TCR beta chain is drawn from a study of identical twins. Note on this clonotype: Its antigen remains unknown.

All of the donors were Caucasians in good health. Findings and limits, study-wide: An excess of low generation probability was shown by twin-shared out-of-frame alpha sequences. Abundant beta clonotypes from cord blood had fewer insertions, unlike memory repertoires, which showed none.

Through template switching, a universal primer site was introduced, and the cDNA contained unique molecular identifiers. MiXCR, run by TCRdb on the 5' RACE reads, gives a single entry per CDR3 protein. The repertoire holds some 1,600,000 distinct CDR3 sequences, with around 33% as singletons. J gave up 13 bases and V 10 bases, and 16 bases lay outside the gene matches. The CDR3 has 13 residues. The germline gives CDR1 ENHRY, CDR2 SYGVKD. V and J are TRBV10-3 and TRBJ2-4; 7 positions match TRBD2. The clonotype was recovered from a newborn girl in good health. The specimen sequenced was cord blood. CDR3: CATGLVPPLGQYF. The CDR3 bases are TGTGCCACCGGACTAGTTCCTCCCCTAGGGCAGTACTTC.